This T cell receptor (beta chain) was captured in a study of CD8 T cells in Susac syndrome (dated by TCRdb to between 2018 and 2021). As for the study more broadly: Whether CD8+ T cell activation and differentiation in Susac syndrome was antigen driven was tested using repertoire sequencing. The clonality of the CD8+ T cell repertoire was compared across 12 healthy donors, some 14 Susac syndrome patients and around 16 multiple sclerosis patients. Beyond this particular receptor, the publication reports: The study acknowledged that relatively few individuals were included in the TCR sequencing and HLA analysis.

Peripheral blood CD8+ and CD4+ T cells from healthy donors, Susac syndrome patients and multiple sclerosis patients were profiled using high-throughput TCR beta sequencing. The multiple sclerosis controls were treatment-naive patients whose relapsing-remitting disease, either stable or active, fulfilled the revised McDonald criteria. CD8+ TEMRA cells were enriched by FACS, while bulk CD8+ and CD4+ T cells were purified by magnetic negative isolation. Blood was drawn into EDTA tubes, processed within 24 hours, and PBMCs were isolated by density gradient centrifugation. PBMCs intended for TCR sequencing were cryopreserved in liquid nitrogen and thawed later in a water bath at 37 degrees C. A purity of at least 90% was achieved for sorted or isolated CD4+, CD8+ and CD8+ TEMRA cells. Worth noting for this clonotype: The target of this receptor is not known. Per-nucleotide qualities are absent, and no much larger clonotype sits a single base away.

RNA was extracted with the RNeasy kit and 0.5 to 1 ug was reverse transcribed using random hexamers. TCR beta CDR3 regions were amplified with the immunoSEQ multiplex PCR assay covering 54 Vbeta and 13 Jbeta segments. Bias from PCR amplification was corrected by using a synthetic template baseline for primer optimization and for computational correction. Under the source paper's analysis protocol: Reads were annotated to V, D and J genes per IMGT and analyzed with immunoSEQ Analyzer, keeping only productive sequences. Clonality was calculated as one minus the Shannon entropy normalized by log2 of the number of productive unique sequences. For each patient and control, public and private clones were evaluated among the 100 most prevalent clones. Clones were defined as Susac-specific when absent from the healthy and MS cohorts, from approximately 970 published viral clones and from other ImmuneACCESS disease sequences. TCRdb passed the public sequencing reads through fastp at Q25 and MiXCR, retaining productive beta sequences. Every entry covers one CDR3 protein and lists the most common genes and DNA from its rows. Here the V and J calls rest on TCRdb's processing, not on the authors' analysis. This sample has fewer than 350,000 distinct CDR3 sequences in its table, and 70% to 90% of those were observed once. The ten largest clonotypes hold 0.18% of the sample.

V is pared back by 2 bases and J by 4 bases, with 10 bases lying between the germline termini. The CDR3 measures 14 amino acids from cysteine to phenylalanine. Here the CDR3 DNA is all that survives: 42 bases in frame from base 1. Taken from the germline V gene, the CDR1 and CDR2 loops are MNHEY and SVGAGI. The sequenced sample was CD8+ T cells from PBMCs. The origin of this receptor is a human donor with multiple sclerosis. The sequence is built from TRBV6-5 and TRBJ2-3; the D gene is perhaps TRBD2, from 5 matching bases. The nucleotides read TGTGCCAGCAGTTACGGGTTGGAGGCAGATACGCAGTATTTT. It specifies CASSYGLEADTQYF.